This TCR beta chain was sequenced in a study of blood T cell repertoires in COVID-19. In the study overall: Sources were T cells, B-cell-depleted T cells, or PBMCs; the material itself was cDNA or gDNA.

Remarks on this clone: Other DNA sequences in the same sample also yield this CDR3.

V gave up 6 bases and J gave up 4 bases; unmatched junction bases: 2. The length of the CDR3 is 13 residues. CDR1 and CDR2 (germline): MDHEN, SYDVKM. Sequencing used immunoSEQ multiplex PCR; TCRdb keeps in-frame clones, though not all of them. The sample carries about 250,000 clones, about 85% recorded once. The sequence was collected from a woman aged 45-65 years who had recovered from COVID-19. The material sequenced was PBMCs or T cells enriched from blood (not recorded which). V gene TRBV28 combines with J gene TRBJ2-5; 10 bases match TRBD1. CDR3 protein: CASRRDRGETQYF. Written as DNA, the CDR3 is TGTGCCAGCAGAAGGGACAGGGGAGAGACCCAGTACTTC.